This is a list of T cell receptor beta chains from one sample in a study of siplizumab effects on memory and regulatory T cells. Clones were sequenced by immunoSEQ multiplex PCR, and TCRdb holds only the in-frame ones, with some missing. The sample has 75,000 to 100,000 clones, roughly 94% seen once; the top ten hold about 1.4%. What was sequenced was non-Treg CD4+ T cells sorted from blood. These receptor sequences come from a human donor in good health. The CDR3 runs from the conserved cysteine through the conserved F or W. Each record gives: V gene, D gene, J gene, clone size, CDR3 DNA, CDR3 protein. D genes are given only for firm matches. Where a row states a size, it is once, few, many or the class of an expanded clone; other rows omit it.

TRBV5-4	NA	TRBJ1-2	NA	TGTGCCAGCAGCTTGGAGGGGACACGTGCTAACTATGGCTACACCTTC	CASSLEGTRANYGYTF
TRBV28	NA	TRBJ1-2	NA	TGTGCCAGCAGTCCTAGCAGGGTTCTGGGGGGCTACACCTTC	CASSPSRVLGGYTF
TRBV6-1	TRBD1	TRBJ1-4	NA	TGTGCCAGCATGGACAGGGGGCGGGAAAAACTGTTTTTT	CASMDRGREKLFF
TRBV7-3	TRBD1	TRBJ2-7	NA	TGTGCCAGCAGCCGCACCGGGACAGGGGGCTCCCTCTACGAGCAGTACTTC	CASSRTGTGGSLYEQYF
TRBV19	TRBD1	TRBJ2-1	NA	TGTGCCAGTAGTGCGGAGGGACAGGGCAATGAGCAGTTCTTC	CASSAEGQGNEQFF
TRBV9	NA	TRBJ2-4	NA	TGTGCCAGCAGCGTGGGGGGAGGAAACATTCAGTACTTC	CASSVGGGNIQYF
TRBV5-8	TRBD1	TRBJ2-4	NA	TGTGCCAGCACCTATTTAGGGACAGGGGAAAAAAACATTCAGTACTTC	CASTYLGTGEKNIQYF
TRBV5-1	NA	TRBJ2-1	NA	TGCGCCAGCAGCTTGGGACCCAAAGACAACAATGAGCAGTTCTTC	CASSLGPKDNNEQFF
TRBV30	NA	TRBJ1-5	NA	TGTGCCTGGAGTGTACAGTTAGGGTATAGCAATCAGCCCCAGCATTTT	CAWSVQLGYSNQPQHF
TRBV14	NA	TRBJ2-2	NA	TGTGCCAGCAGCCCTCAAGTAGGCGCGAACACCGGGGAGCTGTTTTTT	CASSPQVGANTGELFF
TRBV30	NA	TRBJ1-2	NA	TGTGCCTTAAGTCAGGGTTCCAATGGCTACACCTTC	CALSQGSNGYTF
TRBV27	TRBD1	TRBJ1-4	NA	TGTGCCAGCAGACGGACAGGGCGTGGTGAAAAACTGTTTTTT	CASRRTGRGEKLFF
TRBV7-9	NA	TRBJ2-1	NA	TGTGCCAGCAGCCGACCGGGGCAGATATACAATGAGCAGTTCTTC	CASSRPGQIYNEQFF
TRBV28	TRBD1	TRBJ1-5	NA	TGTGCCAGCAGCCGTAGGACAGGGTCTGTTCAGCCCCAGCATTTT	CASSRRTGSVQPQHF
TRBV7-9	NA	TRBJ2-2	NA	TGTGCCAGCAGCAAAGACTCGAACACCGGGGAGCTGTTTTTT	CASSKDSNTGELFF
TRBV9	NA	TRBJ2-7	NA	TGTGCCAGCAGCCGGACAGAGGTCTACGAGCAGTACTTC	CASSRTEVYEQYF
TRBV11-3	NA	TRBJ2-5	NA	TGTGCCAGCAGCCCTCCCGGGGGGACCCAGTACTTC	CASSPPGGTQYF
TRBV11-2	TRBD1	TRBJ2-1	NA	TGTGCCAGCAGCCCCAACCAGAACAGGGGTCCCCCCAATGAGCAGTTCTTC	CASSPNQNRGPPNEQFF
TRBV19	NA	TRBJ1-5	NA	TGTGCCAGTAGTATGAGGTACTCGGGGATTTCACTATCCGATCAGCCCCAGCATTTT	CASSMRYSGISLSDQPQHF
TRBV11-2	TRBD2	TRBJ2-3	NA	TGTGCCAGCAGCTTCATGGGGGGGAGGGGCACAGATACGCAGTATTTT	CASSFMGGRGTDTQYF
TRBV11-3	TRBD2	TRBJ2-2	NA	TGTGCCAGCAGCTCCCCCAATGGGGGGGGAACCGGGGAGCTGTTTTTT	CASSSPNGGGTGELFF
TRBV10-1	TRBD2	TRBJ2-2	NA	TGCGCCAGCAGTCAACCGGGACTAGCGGGAGGGCCTGACACCGGGGAGCTGTTTTTT	CASSQPGLAGGPDTGELFF
TRBV7-2	TRBD1	TRBJ1-1	NA	TGTGCCAGCAGCTTCATAGGGGGCGAGGAGACTGAAGCTTTCTTT	CASSFIGGEETEAFF
TRBV20-1	NA	TRBJ2-5	NA	TGCAGTGCTAGTATTGATGAGACCCAGTACTTC	CSASIDETQYF
TRBV6-5	TRBD1	TRBJ2-1	NA	TGTGCCAGCAGTACGACAGGGGGCCTTAAACCAGAGCAGTTCTTC	CASSTTGGLKPEQFF
TRBV6-1	TRBD1	TRBJ1-5	NA	TGTGCCAGCGGCCGGGACAGGGATCAGCCCCAGCATTTT	CASGRDRDQPQHF
TRBV28	NA	TRBJ2-7	once	TGTGCCAGCAGTTTGGGGGGTCGTGTATACGAGCAGTACTTC	CASSLGGRVYEQYF
TRBV30	TRBD2	TRBJ2-2	NA	TGTGCCTGGACGGGACTAGCGGACACCGGGGAGCTGTTTTTT	CAWTGLADTGELFF
TRBV11-3	NA	TRBJ2-1	NA	TGTGCCAGCAGCTCGGGCCGAAGCTCCTACAATGAGCAGTTCTTC	CASSSGRSSYNEQFF
TRBV19	NA	TRBJ2-5	NA	TGTGCCAGTAGTATCCAAGGCGGGGAGACCCAGTACTTC	CASSIQGGETQYF
TRBV5-6	NA	TRBJ1-2	NA	TGTGCCAGCAGCTTGGCCGGGAACTATGGCTACACCTTC	CASSLAGNYGYTF